This T cell receptor beta chain was sequenced in a study of blood T cell repertoires in COVID-19 (dated by TCRdb to 2018 to 2021). Regarding the complete study: Collaborator samples came from the United States, Italy and Spain and covered acute and convalescent phases of COVID-19. A freely available public database, intended as a resource for researchers studying the immune response to SARS-CoV-2, is where the repertoires were released. Where HLA class I and class II types were available, the types were taken from metadata supplied by the sample provider, not from assay-based typing. The prospective study material was composed of cDNA or gDNA derived from T cells, B-cell-depleted T cells, or PBMCs. Samples were obtained from the ongoing ImmuneRACE study (first 160 participants) and from about 1,300 subjects provided by 6 global collaborators. The dataset comprised deeply sampled blood TCRbeta repertoires from subjects exposed to, actively infected with, or recovered from COVID-19. A de-identified subject ID, COVID-19 status, age in years and sex were almost always included in the sample metadata.

The immunoSEQ Assay, a bias-controlled multiplex PCR, was used to amplify TCRbeta CDR3 regions from genomic DNA. As for the authors' bioinformatics: The number of nucleated cells in each sample was estimated from the amplification of reference gene primers within the assay. To quantify the absolute abundance of each unique TCRbeta CDR3 rearrangement, sequence reads were collapsed and filtered. For each sample, productive Simpson clonality was calculated as the square root of Simpson's diversity index over productive rearrangements. Imported from immuneACCESS, the table was reduced by TCRdb to in-frame sequences with V and J called. These copies leave out some clones; in studies compared against another copy, an unresolved V gene accounts for under half, and the cause of the remainder is not known. V, J and clone size were drawn from that table, and D and trimming were deduced from the DNA. This sample lists about 160,000 clones; roughly 90% were detected once. 3.5% to 5% of the sample goes to the ten largest clones.

As concerns this clone: What antigen it recognizes has not been identified. Base qualities were left out, and no much larger clone turns up one base away.

CDR1 and CDR2, per the germline V gene, are MNHEY and SVGAGI. V gives up 6 bases and J gives up 8 bases, and the segment between their germline ends measures 10 bases. The CDR3 numbers 11 residues from cysteine through phenylalanine. Only the CDR3 DNA is retained, 33 bases long and in frame from the first base. Collaborating institutions collected whole blood in K2EDTA tubes following their own protocols. For TCRbeta analysis, collaborators shipped samples in one of three forms: frozen whole blood, isolated PBMCs, or DNA extracted from either of those sample types. Findings and caveats that apply to the study as a whole: How much clinical and demographic metadata was included differed by source and by participant, and the metadata was provided uncurated.

Sequenced sample: peripheral blood. This clonotype was sampled from an older woman with active or convalescent COVID-19. This receptor chain uses TRBV6-5 and TRBJ1-1, with a weak D call of TRBD1 (5 bases match). The nucleotides are TGTGCCAGCAGCTCAACAGGAGAAGCTTTCTTT. Its translation reads: CASSSTGEAFF.